What follows are 17 T cell receptor beta chains derived from one specimen sequenced in a study of PD-1 blockade in classical Hodgkin lymphoma. The method was immunoSEQ multiplex PCR; TCRdb's version includes in-frame clones alone and lacks a portion of them. The data hold about 66,000 clones, with about 70% observed a single time. Each patient's relapse followed autologous stem cell transplantation, and brentuximab vedotin exposure varied. Sequenced material: peripheral blood mononuclear cells (PBMCs), taken before the second cycle of nivolumab. The receptors were gathered from a human donor with classical Hodgkin lymphoma.

The chain combines TRBV27 with TRBJ1-5; maybe TRBD1 (5 bases). V was trimmed by 6 bases and J by 2 bases, leaving 11 bases between them. This CDR3 has 14 amino acids. Germline lookup yields CDR1 MNHEY and CDR2 SMNVEV (reference sequence). The CDR3 DNA reads TGTGCCAGCAGCCGGGGACCTGGCAATCAGCCCCAGCATTTT. It yields the protein CASSRGPGNQPQHF.

This clone was counted between two and nine times. The chain has TRBV2 and TRBJ2-2; tentative D call: TRBD1 (5 bases). V was pared by 5 bases and J by 3 bases, with 13 bases between. The CDR3 spans 15 residues. Germline-derived CDR1 and CDR2 are SNHLY and FYNNEI. In DNA form, the CDR3 reads TGTGCCAGCAGTTTACAGGACCCCCACACCGGGGAGCTGTTTTTT. It specifies CASSLQDPHTGELFF.

The chain has TRBV5-5 and TRBJ1-5; possibly TRBD1 for D (6 bases). The CDR3 extends over 14 amino acids. Between the trimmed V and J ends, which lost 2 bases and 6 bases, there was a span of 12 bases. From germline, CDR1 is SGHKS and CDR2 YYEKEE (reference sequence). The CDR3 nucleotides are TGTGCCAGCAGCTTTTTCCTAGGGGGTCAGCCCCAGCATTTT. It translates to CASSFFLGGQPQHF.

V and J are TRBV2 and TRBJ2-3, with 8 bases aligning to TRBD2. Trimming at V came to 8 bases and at J to 3 bases, leaving 4 bases not matched to a gene. Germline CDR1 reads SNHLY; CDR2 reads FYNNEI. The CDR3 has 13 amino acids. Here the CDR3 reads CASRGGMTDTQYF. In nucleotides, the CDR3 is TGTGCCAGCCGGGGGGGGATGACAGATACGCAGTATTTT.

In its sample, this clone is medium-sized (0.01 to 0.1%). This chain connects TRBV7-9 to TRBJ1-1; D unclear. The CDR3 is 13 residues long. The germline CDR1 and CDR2 sequences are SEHNR and FQNEAQ (reference sequence). V lost 4 bases, J lost 0 bases, and 6 bases lay in between. CDR3 sequence reads: CASSSEMNTEAFF. Written as DNA, the CDR3 is TGTGCCAGCAGCTCGGAAATGAACACTGAAGCTTTCTTT.

The chain employs TRBV6-1 and TRBJ2-3, with D hard to call. V lost 4 bases to trimming and J lost 2 bases, with 16 bases between them. This CDR3 spans 16 amino acids. Germline CDR1 and CDR2: MNHNS and SASEGT. CDR3 DNA: TGTGCCAGCAGTGCCCCCGCAGGTTCTCTCACAGATACGCAGTATTTT. Amino acid sequence: CASSAPAGSLTDTQYF.

This clone has a handful of counts. The chain is built from TRBV7-9 and TRBJ2-7; TRBD1 agrees at 9 bases. With V trimmed by 5 bases and J by 4 bases, 9 bases remained unmatched. Germline values: CDR1 SEHNR, CDR2 FQNEAQ (reference sequence). The CDR3 has 15 amino acids. CDR3 amino acids: CASSRAGQGRYEQYF. CDR3 coding DNA: TGTGCCAGCAGCCGAGCAGGACAGGGGAGGTACGAGCAGTACTTC.

CDR3 region: CASSVLAGGPSNYNEQFF. In DNA form, the CDR3 reads TGTGCCAGCAGCGTCTTAGCGGGAGGCCCCTCGAACTACAATGAGCAGTTCTTC. The gene calls are TRBV9 and TRBJ2-1; 10 bases agree with TRBD2. Germline trimming cut 2 bases from V and 3 bases from J; bases unmatched to any gene: 11. The CDR3 is 18 amino acids. CDR1 SGDLS and CDR2 YYNGEE come from the germline V gene.

A word on this clone: This specimen includes other DNA sequences encoding the same CDR3. V is TRBV5-1 and J is TRBJ1-1, with TRBD1 matching 10 bases. J was trimmed by 1 base and V by 4 bases; bases with no gene match: 4. Germline lookup yields CDR1 SGHRS and CDR2 YFSETQ. This CDR3 has 15 residues. The CDR3 reads CASSTTGGENTEAFF. CDR3 nucleotides: TGCGCCAGCAGCACGACAGGGGGCGAGAACACTGAAGCTTTCTTT.

The chain is built from TRBV19 and TRBJ1-1; D is perhaps TRBD1 (5 bases). CDR1 is LNHDA, CDR2 SQIVND, per germline (reference sequence). Trimming took 2 bases from V and 2 from J, leaving 12 bases between them. This CDR3 has 15 amino acids. The CDR3 protein is CASSIFGGVNTEAFF. The CDR3 DNA follows: TGTGCCAGTAGTATATTTGGGGGGGTTAACACTGAAGCTTTCTTT.

In regard to this clone: This sample also contains other DNA sequences that code for the same CDR3. The genes are TRBV5-1 and TRBJ1-1; D gene uncertain. Germline CDR1 SGHRS, CDR2 YFSETQ. Trimming took 0 bases from V and 0 from J, leaving 6 bases between them. This CDR3 comprises 14 residues. The CDR3 is CASSLVGLNTEAFF. Here the CDR3 DNA reads TGCGCCAGCAGCTTGGTGGGTTTGAACACTGAAGCTTTCTTT. Combining the CDR3 with reference TRBV5-1 and TRBJ1-1 gives the whole variable domain KAGVTQTPRYLIKTRGQQVTLSCSPISGHRSVSWYQQTPGQGLQFLFEYFSETQRNKGNFPGRFSGRQFSNSRSEMNVSTLELGDSALYLCASSLVGLNTEAFFGQGTRLTVV.

This clone was seen just once. The chain has TRBV30 and TRBJ2-5, with 7 bases fitting TRBD2. The CDR3 has 16 amino acids. Per germline, CDR1 GTSNPN and CDR2 SVGIG (reference sequence). J gave up 4 bases and V 0 bases, and 11 bases lay outside the gene matches. As DNA, the CDR3 is TGTGCCTGGAGTGTAGAGGGCGGGAGACAGATAGAGACCCAGTACTTC. Translating it yields CAWSVEGGRQIETQYF.

V is TRBV7-9 and J is TRBJ2-2; D is ambiguous. Germline V gene lookup returns CDR1 SEHNR and CDR2 FQNEAQ (reference sequence). The ends were cut back, 5 bases at V and 1 base at J, with 8 bases in the middle. This CDR3 is 14 amino acids long. The CDR3 DNA follows: TGTGCCAGCAGCCCTAGTCGGAACACCGGGGAGCTGTTTTTT. Amino acid sequence: CASSPSRNTGELFF.

V is TRBV5-1 and J is TRBJ2-3; maybe TRBD1 (6 bases). Trimming removed 0 bases at V and 6 bases at J, with 11 bases between. CDR3 length: 14 residues. Germline loops: CDR1 SGHRS, CDR2 YFSETQ. For the CDR3, the DNA is TGCGCCAGCAGCTTGGTACAGGGAGTCGATACGCAGTATTTT. This gives the protein CASSLVQGVDTQYF.

The gene calls are TRBV7-9 and TRBJ1-6; maybe TRBD1 (5 bases). This CDR3 is built from 14 residues. The germline CDR1 and CDR2 sequences are SEHNR and FQNEAQ (reference sequence). The ends were cut back, 5 bases at V and 12 bases at J, with 17 bases in the middle. CDR3: CASSEPGTIIPLHF. CDR3 DNA sequence: TGTGCCAGCAGCGAGCCAGGGACCATAATACCCCTCCACTTT.

The chain links TRBV6-5 to TRBJ1-2; D perhaps matches TRBD1 (5 bases). The CDR3 is 14 amino acids. V lost 5 bases to trimming and J lost 3 bases, with 13 bases between them. CDR1 and CDR2 (germline): MNHEY, SVGAGI. The CDR3 here is CASSEPGLHYGYTF. For the CDR3, the DNA is TGTGCCAGCAGTGAACCGGGACTCCACTATGGCTACACCTTC.

The gene calls are TRBV28 and TRBJ1-1, with a weak D call TRBD1 (6 bases). This CDR3 is built from 13 residues. The germline gives CDR1 MDHEN, CDR2 SYDVKM. The V and J ends lost 5 bases and 4 bases respectively, with 11 bases between them. The CDR3 spells CASSLRGRTEAFF. The CDR3 DNA reads TGTGCCAGCAGTCTCAGGGGACGCACTGAAGCTTTCTTT.